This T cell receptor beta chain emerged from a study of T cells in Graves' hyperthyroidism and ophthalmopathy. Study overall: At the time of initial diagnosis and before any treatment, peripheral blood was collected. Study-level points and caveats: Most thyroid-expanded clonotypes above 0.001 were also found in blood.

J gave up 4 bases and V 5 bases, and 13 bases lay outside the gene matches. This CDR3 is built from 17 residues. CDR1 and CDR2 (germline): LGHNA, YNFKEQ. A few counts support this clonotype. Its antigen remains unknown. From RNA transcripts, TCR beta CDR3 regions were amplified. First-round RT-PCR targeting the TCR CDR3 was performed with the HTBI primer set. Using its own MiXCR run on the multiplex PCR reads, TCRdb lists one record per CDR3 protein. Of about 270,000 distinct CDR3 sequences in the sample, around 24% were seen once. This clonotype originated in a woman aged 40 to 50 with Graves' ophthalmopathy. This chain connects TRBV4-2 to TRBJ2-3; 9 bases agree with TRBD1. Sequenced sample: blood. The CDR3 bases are TGTGCCAGCAGCACCAACAGGGGGCCGGTCTTTGCAGATACGCAGTATTTT. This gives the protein CASSTNRGPVFADTQYF.